A single sample gave rise to the 15 T cell receptor beta chains below, sequenced in a study of identical twins. TCRdb itself ran the 5' RACE reads through MiXCR, one entry per CDR3 protein. Counted here are hundreds of thousands of distinct CDR3 sequences, 7.5% occurring once; the ten biggest clones make up about 5.8%. The same specimen was also included in a second study, on yellow fever vaccine responses in identical twins.

Material for sequencing was CD8+ T cells sorted from blood. These receptors originate from a woman in her late teens or twenties in good health.

The V call is TRBV6-1, the J call TRBJ2-1; TRBD1 might be the D (6 bases). CDR3 length: 17 amino acids. From germline, CDR1 is MNHNS and CDR2 SASEGT. The germline V and J ends were trimmed by 5 bases and 4 bases, with 21 bases remaining between them. CDR3: CASSRGTGQQPYNEQFF. CDR3 DNA: TGTGCCAGCAGTAGGGGAACTGGACAGCAACCATACAATGAGCAGTTCTTC.

The J gene is TRBJ2-1, the V gene TRBV9; 13 positions agree with TRBD2. The V and J ends lost 0 bases and 7 bases, in that order; junction bases with no gene match: 1. The CDR3 has 15 residues. Germline CDR1 SGDLS, CDR2 YYNGEE. The chain's CDR3 is CASSVELAGGNEQFF. The CDR3, as DNA: TGTGCCAGCAGCGTAGAACTAGCGGGAGGGAATGAGCAGTTCTTC.

The sample holds a few counts of this clonotype. The genes are TRBV3-1 and TRBJ2-7, with TRBD1 as a possible D gene (5 bases). The CDR3 is 15 amino acids. Germline V gene data show CDR1 as LGHDT and CDR2 as YNNKEL (reference sequence). V was shortened by 3 bases and J by 4 bases, with 16 bases between the two germline ends. The CDR3 spells CASSHQGGLSYEQYF. CDR3 nucleotides: TGTGCCAGCAGCCACCAGGGTGGGCTTTCGTACGAGCAGTACTTC.

This clonotype was counted at least ten times. The V call is TRBV29-1, the J call TRBJ2-1; D gene unclear. There are 13 residues in the CDR3. CDR1 and CDR2 (germline): SQVTM, ANQGSEA. Deletions cut 5 bases from V and 1 base from J, with 9 bases between. The CDR3 protein is CSVSGGSYNEQFF. CDR3 DNA sequence: TGCAGCGTTTCGGGCGGATCCTACAATGAGCAGTTCTTC.

About this clonotype itself: Being one base from a much bigger clone, this may be a read error. This chain uses TRBV25-1 with TRBJ1-1; D gene ambiguous. Germline CDR1 MGHDK, CDR2 SYGVNS. CDR3 size: 13 residues. The V end lost 9 bases, the J end lost 4 bases, and 15 bases lay between the germline ends. In nucleotides, the CDR3 is TGTGCCAGAAGTACCGGGCTGGCCACTGAAGCTTTCTTT. It is translated as CARSTGLATEAFF.

This clonotype was found many times. V and J are TRBV14 and TRBJ1-5; 7 nucleotides line up with TRBD1. Germline V gives CDR1 SGHDN, CDR2 FVKESK. V shed 6 bases and J 7 bases; nucleotides not matched to a gene: 6. This CDR3 comprises 13 residues. The CDR3 nucleotides are TGTGCCAGCAGTCGACAGGGTGACCAGCCCCAGCATTTT. It translates to CASSRQGDQPQHF.

The rearrangement links TRBV29-1 to TRBJ2-1, with TRBD2 matching 9 bases. The CDR3 covers 13 residues. Losses at the gene ends were 4 bases for V and 4 bases for J; bases not matched to a gene: 2. Germline V CDR1 and CDR2: SQVTM, ANQGSEA. CDR3 protein: CSVGGRDYNEQFF. CDR3 in DNA: TGCAGCGTTGGCGGGAGGGATTACAATGAGCAGTTCTTC.

The chain recombines TRBV20-1 with TRBJ2-7; 8 bases match TRBD2. Germline values: CDR1 DFQATT, CDR2 SNEGSKA (reference sequence). V lost 2 bases to trimming and J lost 3 bases; unmatched junction nucleotides: 9. This CDR3 has 15 residues. Written as DNA, the CDR3 is TGCAGTGCTAGACCCACACCGGGACTAGGCTACGAGCAGTACGTC. It yields the protein CSARPTPGLGYEQYV.

J is TRBJ2-2 and V is TRBV24-1; a weak D match, TRBD2 (6 bases). The germline gives CDR1 KGHDR, CDR2 SFDVKD. The CDR3 sequence is 14 residues long. Trimming left V 8 bases short and J 6 bases short, with 15 bases between. CDR3 sequence reads: CATNSGGMAGELFF. CDR3 DNA sequence: TGTGCCACCAATTCCGGGGGAATGGCCGGGGAGCTGTTTTTT.

V usage is TRBV28 and J usage is TRBJ1-2; D remains ambiguous. Germline CDR1 is MDHEN and CDR2 is SYDVKM. The CDR3 consists of 15 residues. V lost 5 bases and J 0 bases, leaving 13 bases between the germline ends. The CDR3 nucleotides read TGTGCCAGCAGTCCTCATATAAGGCCTAACTATGGCTACACCTTC. This sequence encodes CASSPHIRPNYGYTF.

The chain couples TRBV12-3 or TRBV12-4 to TRBJ2-7; TRBD1 matches at 7 bases. V was clipped by 1 base and J by 12 bases; unmatched bases: 12. CDR3 length: 14 residues. In DNA form, the CDR3 reads TGTGCCAGCAGTTTAGGCAGGGCGTACAGGGGTAGGTACTTC. Translation: CASSLGRAYRGRYF.

In its sample, this clonotype was seen a few times. V usage is TRBV27 and J usage is TRBJ2-7, with 11 bases lining up with TRBD2. The CDR3 extends over 15 amino acids. V trimming: 6 bases; J trimming: 0 bases; junction bases outside the gene matches: 4. The V gene's germline CDR1 is MNHEY and CDR2 SMNVEV (reference sequence). CDR3 region: CASRTSGSSSYEQYF. CDR3 DNA: TGTGCCAGCAGAACTAGCGGGAGTTCCTCCTACGAGCAGTACTTC.

The DNA of the CDR3 is TGTGCCAGCAGCCCCCGCGGCGTAAACTACGAGCAGTACTTC. Its translation is CASSPRGVNYEQYF. The V and J genes are TRBV7-8 and TRBJ2-7; D call uncertain. CDR1 and CDR2 from the germline V gene are SGHVS and FQNEAQ. The CDR3 runs 14 residues. Trimming cost V 5 bases and J 3 bases, with 14 bases left between them.

There are a few counts of this clonotype. The rearrangement links TRBV7-8 to TRBJ2-6; no reliable D call. The germline V and J ends were trimmed by 5 bases and 0 bases, with 5 bases remaining between them. The CDR3 is 14 residues long. In germline, CDR1 is SGHVS, CDR2 FQNEAQ. For the CDR3, the DNA is TGTGCCAGCAGCCTGAGCTCTGGGGCCAACGTCCTGACTTTC. This sequence encodes CASSLSSGANVLTF.

The sample holds a few counts of this clonotype. CDR3 DNA: TGTGCCAGCAGCTTCTCAGGAGCCTATAATTCACCCCTCCACTTT. Translated: CASSFSGAYNSPLHF. The chain recombines TRBV7-9 with TRBJ1-6, with D hard to call. The V end lost 3 bases, the J end lost 2 bases, and 8 bases lay between the germline ends. The CDR3 contains 15 residues. The germline gives CDR1 SEHNR, CDR2 FQNEAQ (reference sequence).